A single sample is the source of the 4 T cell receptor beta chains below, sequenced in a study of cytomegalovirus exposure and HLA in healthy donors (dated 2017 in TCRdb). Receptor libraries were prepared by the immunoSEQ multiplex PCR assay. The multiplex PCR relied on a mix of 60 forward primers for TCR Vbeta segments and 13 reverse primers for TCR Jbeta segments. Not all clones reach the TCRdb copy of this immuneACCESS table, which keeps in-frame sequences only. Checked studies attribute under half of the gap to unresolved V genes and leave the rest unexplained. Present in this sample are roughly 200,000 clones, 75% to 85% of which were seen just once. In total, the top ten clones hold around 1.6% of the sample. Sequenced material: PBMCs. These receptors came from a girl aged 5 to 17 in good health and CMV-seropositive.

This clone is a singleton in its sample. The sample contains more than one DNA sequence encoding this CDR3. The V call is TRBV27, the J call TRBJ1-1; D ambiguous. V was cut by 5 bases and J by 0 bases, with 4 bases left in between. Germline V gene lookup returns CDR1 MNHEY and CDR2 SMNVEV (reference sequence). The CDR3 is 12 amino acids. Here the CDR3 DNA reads TGTGCCAGCAGTAGCGTGAACACTGAAGCTTTCTTT. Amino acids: CASSSVNTEAFF.

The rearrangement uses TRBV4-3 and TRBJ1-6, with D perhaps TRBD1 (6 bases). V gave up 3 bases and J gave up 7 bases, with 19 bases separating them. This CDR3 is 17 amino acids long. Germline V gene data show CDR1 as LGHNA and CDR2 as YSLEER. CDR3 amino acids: CASSQETVAGVNSPLHF. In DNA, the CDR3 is TGCGCCAGCAGCCAGGAGACCGTAGCAGGGGTGAATTCACCCCTCCACTTT.

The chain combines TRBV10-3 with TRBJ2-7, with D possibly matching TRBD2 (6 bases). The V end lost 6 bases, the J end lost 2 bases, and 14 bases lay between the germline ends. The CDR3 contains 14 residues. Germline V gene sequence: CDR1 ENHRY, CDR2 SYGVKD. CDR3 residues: CAISTTRGAYEQYF. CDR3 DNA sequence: TGTGCCATCAGCACGACTAGGGGAGCCTACGAGCAGTACTTC.

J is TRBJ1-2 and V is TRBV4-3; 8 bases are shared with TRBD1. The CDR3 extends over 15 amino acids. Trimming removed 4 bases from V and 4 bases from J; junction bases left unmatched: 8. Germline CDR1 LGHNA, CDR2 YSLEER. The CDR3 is CASSLEKGQAYGYTF. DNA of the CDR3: TGCGCCAGCAGCCTTGAGAAGGGACAGGCCTATGGCTACACCTTC.